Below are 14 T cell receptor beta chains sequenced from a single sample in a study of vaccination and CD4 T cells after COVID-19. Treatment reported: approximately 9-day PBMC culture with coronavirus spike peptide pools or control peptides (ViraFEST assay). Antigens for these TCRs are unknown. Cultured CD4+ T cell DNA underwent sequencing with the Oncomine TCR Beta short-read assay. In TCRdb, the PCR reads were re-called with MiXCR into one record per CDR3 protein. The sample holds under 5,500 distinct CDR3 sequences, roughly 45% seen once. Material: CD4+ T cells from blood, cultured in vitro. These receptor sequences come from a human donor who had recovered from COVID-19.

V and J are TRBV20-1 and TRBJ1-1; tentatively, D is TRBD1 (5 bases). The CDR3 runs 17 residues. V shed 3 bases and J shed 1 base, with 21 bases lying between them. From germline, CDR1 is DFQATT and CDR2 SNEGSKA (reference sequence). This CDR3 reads CSARGRRYGTPNTEAFF. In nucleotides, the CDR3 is TGCAGTGCTAGGGGACGGAGATATGGAACCCCGAACACTGAAGCTTTCTTT.

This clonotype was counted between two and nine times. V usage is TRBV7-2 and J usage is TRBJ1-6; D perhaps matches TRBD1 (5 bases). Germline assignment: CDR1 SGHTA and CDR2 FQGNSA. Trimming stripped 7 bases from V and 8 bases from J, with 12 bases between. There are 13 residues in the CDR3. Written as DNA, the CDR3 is TGTGCCAGCACCCAGGGTTCTCATTCACCCCTCCACTTT. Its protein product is CASTQGSHSPLHF. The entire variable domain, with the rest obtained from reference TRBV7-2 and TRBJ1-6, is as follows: GAGVSQSPSNKVTEKGKDVELRCDPISGHTALYWYRQSLGQGLEFLIYFQGNSAPDKSGLPSDRFSAERTGGSVSTLTIQRTQQEDSAVYLCASTQGSHSPLHFGNGTRLTVT.

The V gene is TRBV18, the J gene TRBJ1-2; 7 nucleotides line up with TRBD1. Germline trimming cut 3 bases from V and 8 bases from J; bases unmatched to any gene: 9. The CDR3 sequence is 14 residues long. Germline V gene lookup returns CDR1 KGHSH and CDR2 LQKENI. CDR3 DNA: TGTGCCAGCTCACCCGAGACAGGGTTAGGGGGCTACACCTTC. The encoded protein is CASSPETGLGGYTF. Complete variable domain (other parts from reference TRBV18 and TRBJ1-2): NAGVMQNPRHLVRRRGQEARLRCSPMKGHSHVYWYRQLPEEGLKFMVYLQKENIIDESGMPKERFSAEFPKEGPSILRIQQVVRGDSAAYFCASSPETGLGGYTFGSGTRLTVV.

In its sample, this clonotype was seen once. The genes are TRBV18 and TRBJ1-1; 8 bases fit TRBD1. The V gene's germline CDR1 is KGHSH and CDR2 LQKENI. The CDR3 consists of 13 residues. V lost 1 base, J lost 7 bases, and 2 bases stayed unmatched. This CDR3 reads CASSPQQGVEAFF. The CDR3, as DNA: TGTGCCAGCTCACCACAACAGGGGGTTGAAGCTTTCTTT.

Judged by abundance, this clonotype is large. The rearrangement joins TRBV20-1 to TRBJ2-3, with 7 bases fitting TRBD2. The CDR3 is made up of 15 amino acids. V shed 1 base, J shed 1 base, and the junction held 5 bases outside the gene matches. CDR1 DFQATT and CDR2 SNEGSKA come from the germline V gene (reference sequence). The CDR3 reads CSARGGGLGTDTQYF. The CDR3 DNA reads TGCAGTGCTAGAGGGGGGGGGTTGGGCACAGATACGCAGTATTTT.

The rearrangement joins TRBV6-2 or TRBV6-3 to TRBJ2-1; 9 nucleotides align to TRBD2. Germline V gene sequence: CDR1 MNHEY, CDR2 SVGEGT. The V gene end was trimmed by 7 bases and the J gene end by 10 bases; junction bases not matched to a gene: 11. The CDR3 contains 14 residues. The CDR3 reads CASTALAGYQEQFF. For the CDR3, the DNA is TGTGCCAGCACCGCCCTAGCGGGATACCAAGAGCAGTTCTTC.

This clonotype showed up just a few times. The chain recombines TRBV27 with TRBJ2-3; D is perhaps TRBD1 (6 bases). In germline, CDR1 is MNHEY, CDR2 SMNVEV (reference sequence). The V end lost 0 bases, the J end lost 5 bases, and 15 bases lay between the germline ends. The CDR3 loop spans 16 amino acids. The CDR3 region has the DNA TGTGCCAGCAGTTTATCGGGTCCAGGGGCGGGAGATACGCAGTATTTT. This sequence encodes CASSLSGPGAGDTQYF.

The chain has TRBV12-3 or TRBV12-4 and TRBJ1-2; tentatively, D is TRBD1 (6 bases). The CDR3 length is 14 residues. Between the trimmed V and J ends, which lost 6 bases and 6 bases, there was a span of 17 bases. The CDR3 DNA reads TGTGCCAGCAGCAAGGACAGCACGGAGGATGGCTACACCTTC. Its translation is CASSKDSTEDGYTF.

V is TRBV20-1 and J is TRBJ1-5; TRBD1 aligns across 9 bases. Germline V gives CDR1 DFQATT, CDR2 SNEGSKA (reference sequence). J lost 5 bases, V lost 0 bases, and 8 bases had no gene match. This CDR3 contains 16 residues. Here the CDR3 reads CSARDGGQGLHQPQHF. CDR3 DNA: TGCAGTGCTAGAGATGGGGGACAGGGTCTTCATCAGCCCCAGCATTTT.

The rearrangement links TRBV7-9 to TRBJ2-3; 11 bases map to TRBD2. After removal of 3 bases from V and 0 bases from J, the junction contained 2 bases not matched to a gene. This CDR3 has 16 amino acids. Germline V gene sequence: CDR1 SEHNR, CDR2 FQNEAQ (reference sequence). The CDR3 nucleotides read TGTGCCAGCAGCTTTAGGACTAGCGGGAGCACAGATACGCAGTATTTT. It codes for CASSFRTSGSTDTQYF.

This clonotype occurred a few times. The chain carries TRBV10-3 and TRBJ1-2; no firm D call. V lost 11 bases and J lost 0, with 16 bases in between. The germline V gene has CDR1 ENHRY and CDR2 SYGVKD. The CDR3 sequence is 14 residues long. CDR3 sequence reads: CAHSSGQPNYGYTF. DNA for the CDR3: TGTGCCCACAGCAGTGGTCAACCTAACTATGGCTACACCTTC.

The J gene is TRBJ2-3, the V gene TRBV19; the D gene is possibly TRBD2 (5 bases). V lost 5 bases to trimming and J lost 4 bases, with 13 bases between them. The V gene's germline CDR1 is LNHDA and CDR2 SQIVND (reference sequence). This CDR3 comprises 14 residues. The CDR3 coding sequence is TGTGCCAGTAGTCGTACGGACGGGGCAGATACGCAGTATTTT. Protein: CASSRTDGADTQYF.

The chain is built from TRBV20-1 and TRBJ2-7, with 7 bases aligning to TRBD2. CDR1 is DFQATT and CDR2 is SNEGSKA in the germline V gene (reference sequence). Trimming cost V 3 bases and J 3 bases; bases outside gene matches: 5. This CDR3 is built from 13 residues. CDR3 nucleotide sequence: TGCAGTGCTAGTTTAGGGGAGGGCTACGAGCAGTACTTC. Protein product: CSASLGEGYEQYF.

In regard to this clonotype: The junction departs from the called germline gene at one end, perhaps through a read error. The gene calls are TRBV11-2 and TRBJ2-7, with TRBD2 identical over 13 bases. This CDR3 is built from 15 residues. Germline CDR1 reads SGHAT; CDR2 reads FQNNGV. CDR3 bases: TGTGCCAGCAGCACAGGACTAGCGGGAGTCTACGTGCAGTACTTC. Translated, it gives CASSTGLAGVYVQYF. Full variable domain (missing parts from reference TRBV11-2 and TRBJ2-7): EAGVAQSPRYKIIEKRQSVAFWCNPISGHATLYWYQQILGQGPKLLIQFQNNGVVDDSQLPKDRFSAERLKGVDSTLKIQPAKLEDSAVYLCASSTGLAGVYVQYFGPGTRLTVT.